This is a list of T cell receptor beta chains from one sample in a study of molecular identifiers for immune sequencing clone quantification. One entry per CDR3 protein results from TCRdb running MiXCR on the PCR reads. The profile covers over 550,000 distinct CDR3 sequences, with 25% appearing a single time and about 0.84% taken by the ten largest. The sequencing input was naive CD8+ T cells from blood, with Jurkat cell RNA spiked in. The origin of the receptors is a human donor in good health. Some libraries in this study had Jurkat cell RNA spiked in. Each CDR3 is given with its conserved first and last residue. D genes are given only for firm matches. The listing skips clone size in some rows; elsewhere it reads once, few, many or a size class.

d_call	v_call	clone_size	j_call	cdr3_aa	cdr3_nt
TRBD1	TRBV20-1	many	TRBJ2-6	CSATGTESSGANVLTF	TGCAGTGCAACCGGGACAGAGAGCTCTGGGGCCAACGTCCTGACTTTC
NA	TRBV20-1	NA	TRBJ2-5	CSASPSRRGETQYF	TGCAGTGCTAGCCCGTCACGGAGGGGGGAGACCCAGTACTTC
TRBD1	TRBV12-3/TRBV12-4	few	TRBJ1-5	CASSFFTDDRVHNQPQHF	TGTGCCAGCAGTTTCTTTACCGATGACAGGGTCCACAATCAGCCCCAGCATTTT
NA	TRBV6-2/TRBV6-3	NA	TRBJ2-7	CASSYSIWDEQYF	TGTGCCAGCAGTTACTCTATTTGGGACGAGCAGTACTTC
NA	TRBV6-6	NA	TRBJ2-2	CASSLMQGPGELFF	TGTGCCAGCAGCCTGATGCAGGGTCCCGGGGAGCTGTTTTTT
NA	TRBV18	many	TRBJ1-1	CASAIGSTEAFF	TGTGCCAGCGCCATCGGATCCACTGAAGCTTTCTTT
NA	TRBV6-1	many	TRBJ2-7	CASSEEVSGEQYF	TGTGCCAGCAGTGAAGAGGTGTCCGGCGAGCAGTACTTC
NA	TRBV6-5	NA	TRBJ2-3	CASSRVALDTQYF	TGTGCCAGCAGTCGGGTAGCTTTAGATACGCAGTATTTT
NA	TRBV12-2	NA	TRBJ2-7	CASRNHWSEQYF	TGTGCAAGTCGCAACCATTGGTCCGAGCAGTACTTC
NA	TRBV30	many	TRBJ2-7	CAWSVLGFYEQYF	TGTGCCTGGAGTGTACTGGGTTTTTACGAGCAGTACTTC
NA	TRBV5-4	many	TRBJ1-1	CASSSRPGAEAFF	TGTGCCAGCAGCTCCAGGCCGGGTGCTGAAGCTTTCTTT
NA	TRBV5-8	many	TRBJ2-1	CASTRPGLLYNEQFF	TGTGCCAGCACCCGGCCGGGACTTCTCTACAATGAGCAGTTCTTC
TRBD1	TRBV7-9	NA	TRBJ2-1	CASSLDILEGAGYEQFF	TGTGCCAGCAGCTTAGATATTTTAGAGGGGGCTGGGTATGAGCAGTTCTTC
NA	TRBV29-1	many	TRBJ2-3	CSADGQEFTDTQYF	TGCAGCGCGGACGGACAAGAATTCACAGATACGCAGTATTTT
NA	TRBV4-2	many	TRBJ2-6	CASSQVPGQVGPGANVLTF	TGTGCCAGCAGCCAAGTACCGGGCCAAGTGGGACCTGGGGCCAACGTCCTGACTTTC
TRBD1	TRBV12-3/TRBV12-4	NA	TRBJ2-7	CASSLDRTGGYEQYF	TGTGCCAGCAGTCTGGATCGGACAGGTGGATACGAGCAGTACTTC
NA	TRBV3-1	NA	TRBJ1-2	CASSGGADYYGYTF	TGTGCCAGCAGCGGGGGGGCAGACTACTATGGCTACACCTTC
TRBD1	TRBV20-1	many	TRBJ1-1	CSAPPGQGSTEAFF	TGCAGTGCCCCCCCGGGACAGGGCTCCACTGAAGCTTTCTTT
TRBD2	TRBV6-6	NA	TRBJ2-7	CASSPGGGRDEQYF	TGTGCCAGCAGCCCCGGGGGGGGGAGGGACGAGCAGTACTTC
NA	TRBV5-1	many	TRBJ2-7	CASSLDSGAYEQYF	TGCGCCAGCAGCTTGGACAGTGGGGCCTACGAGCAGTACTTC
NA	TRBV18	many	TRBJ2-3	CASSPQSTDTQYF	TGTGCCAGCTCACCACAGTCAACAGATACGCAGTATTTT
TRBD2	TRBV3-1	NA	TRBJ2-2	CAGSDRTSGYTGELFF	TGTGCCGGCAGCGACCGGACTAGCGGCTACACCGGGGAGCTGTTTTTT